Below, 26 T cell receptor beta chains from the same sample are listed, as sequenced in a study of cytomegalovirus exposure and HLA in healthy donors. 13 Jbeta primers and 60 Vbeta primers were used for the PCR. The data were produced by immunoSEQ multiplex PCR, yet TCRdb's version contains in-frame clones alone and is incomplete. This sample has approximately 190,000 clones, with roughly 68% found just once. Specimen: PBMCs. The receptor set was obtained from a man aged 40-55 years in good health and CMV-seropositive.

This clone has only a few counts. The gene calls are TRBV9 and TRBJ1-2; D unclear. The germline V gene has CDR1 SGDLS and CDR2 YYNGEE. This CDR3 region has 13 residues. V lost 4 bases, J lost 6 bases, and 13 bases lay in between. The CDR3 DNA is TGTGCCAGCAGCCCCGAGGGCCTGGATGGCTACACCTTC. Translating gives CASSPEGLDGYTF.

This sequence joins TRBV5-4 and TRBJ1-6; 10 bases match TRBD1. This CDR3 has 14 amino acids. Germline V CDR1 and CDR2: SGHNT, YYREEE (reference sequence). The trim removed 3 bases at V and 10 bases at J, leaving 4 bases unmatched. CDR3 DNA sequence: TGTGCCAGCAGCTCCGGACAGGGGGAATCACCCCTCCACTTT. Residues: CASSSGQGESPLHF.

The chain carries TRBV6-1 and TRBJ1-1, with D unresolved. The CDR3 loop spans 12 amino acids. Deletions cut 6 bases from V and 3 bases from J, with 8 bases between. Germline loops: CDR1 MNHNS, CDR2 SASEGT. DNA of the CDR3: TGTGCCAGCAGCCCCCGGGACACTGAAGCTTTCTTT. Protein product: CASSPRDTEAFF.

This chain connects TRBV10-2 to TRBJ1-2, with TRBD1 matching over 8 bases. V trimming: 5 bases; J trimming: 4 bases; junction bases outside the gene matches: 9. The CDR3 is 15 amino acids. CDR1 WSHSY and CDR2 SAAADI come from the germline V gene. This CDR3 is CASSSDRGRIYGYTF. CDR3 DNA sequence: TGCGCCAGCAGTTCAGACAGGGGCCGGATCTATGGCTACACCTTC.

The chain is built from TRBV19 and TRBJ2-3, with 9 bases that match TRBD2. CDR1 is LNHDA, CDR2 SQIVND, per germline (reference sequence). The CDR3 covers 15 residues. V lost 5 bases, J lost 4 bases, and 7 bases stayed unmatched. Here the CDR3 DNA reads TGTGCCAGTAGTGGGCGGGGGGGCATGGCAGATACGCAGTATTTT. Its protein is CASSGRGGMADTQYF.

The chain joins TRBV19 to TRBJ2-2, with D unclear. V was clipped by 3 bases and J by 0 bases, with 5 bases between them. Germline values: CDR1 LNHDA, CDR2 SQIVND (reference sequence). The CDR3 loop spans 14 amino acids. CDR3: CASSIGPNTGELFF. The CDR3 DNA follows: TGTGCCAGTAGTATTGGGCCGAACACCGGGGAGCTGTTTTTT.

This clone has just a few counts. Other nucleotide sequences in the sample specify the same CDR3. This chain joins TRBV5-1 and TRBJ1-1, with D possibly being TRBD1 (5 bases). This CDR3 is built from 14 residues. CDR1 and CDR2 (germline): SGHRS, YFSETQ. V was cut by 4 bases and J by 0 bases, with 10 bases left in between. Written as DNA, the CDR3 is TGCGCCAGCAGCCCGGACACCCTGAACACTGAAGCTTTCTTT. Residues: CASSPDTLNTEAFF.

The V call is TRBV27, the J call TRBJ1-2; D not resolved. Germline V gene data show CDR1 as MNHEY and CDR2 as SMNVEV (reference sequence). This CDR3 comprises 14 residues. Trimming pared 2 bases from V and 6 bases from J, leaving 13 bases between. CDR3 protein: CASSLGALSDGYTF. In DNA form, the CDR3 reads TGTGCCAGCAGTTTAGGAGCCCTTTCGGATGGCTACACCTTC.

J is TRBJ2-7 and V is TRBV6-1; D is ambiguous. Trimming removed 4 bases from V and 4 bases from J, with 5 bases in between. Germline-derived CDR1 and CDR2 are MNHNS and SASEGT. The CDR3 extends over 11 amino acids. CDR3 sequence reads: CASSAEYEQYF. Here the CDR3 DNA reads TGTGCCAGCAGTGCAGAATACGAGCAGTACTTC.

The V and J genes are TRBV5-1 and TRBJ2-3; 11 bases are shared with TRBD2. Germline V lookup: CDR1 SGHRS, CDR2 YFSETQ. The CDR3 has 17 amino acids. V shed 3 bases and J 3 bases; nucleotides not matched to a gene: 9. In DNA form, the CDR3 reads TGCGCCAGCAGCTCCGGCGGGCTAGCGGGGGGTACAGATACGCAGTATTTT. This gives the protein CASSSGGLAGGTDTQYF.

V usage is TRBV10-3 and J usage is TRBJ2-5; 9 bases map to TRBD2. Trimming cost V 2 bases and J 3 bases; bases outside gene matches: 1. The CDR3 covers 14 residues. Germline V gene lookup returns CDR1 ENHRY and CDR2 SYGVKD. The CDR3 sequence is CAISEAGGEETQYF. CDR3 nucleotides: TGTGCCATCAGTGAGGCGGGGGGGGAAGAGACCCAGTACTTC.

With regard to this clone: A junction end diverges from the germline sequence, so it may reflect a read error. V and J are TRBV2 and TRBJ1-6, with D perhaps TRBD1 (5 bases). This CDR3 is built from 15 residues. Germline V gene data show CDR1 as SNHLY and CDR2 as FYNNEI. This CDR3 is CASSEGAIYNSPLHF. In DNA, the CDR3 is TGTGCCAGCAGCGAAGGGGCTATCTATAATTCACCCCTCCACTTT.

This rearrangement joins TRBV18 to TRBJ1-1; maybe TRBD1 (5 bases). V gave up 4 bases and J gave up 1 base, with 7 bases separating them. Germline CDR1 and CDR2: KGHSH and LQKENI. The CDR3 totals 13 residues. CDR3 sequence: CASSHDRNTEAFF. CDR3 bases: TGTGCCAGCTCACATGACAGGAACACTGAAGCTTTCTTT.

This clone was detected once. This sequence joins TRBV4-3 and TRBJ1-1; 7 bases map to TRBD1. V shed 1 base, J shed 4 bases, and the junction held 6 bases outside the gene matches. The CDR3 loop spans 15 amino acids. Germline V gene sequence: CDR1 LGHNA, CDR2 YSLEER. The CDR3 region has the DNA TGCGCCAGCAGCCAAGGACAGGGTGGTCGCACTGAAGCTTTCTTT. Protein: CASSQGQGGRTEAFF.

This clone has just a few counts. The genes are TRBV5-1 and TRBJ2-7; the match to TRBD1 covers 9 bases. In germline, CDR1 is SGHRS, CDR2 YFSETQ. Trimming cost V 4 bases and J 5 bases; bases outside gene matches: 10. The CDR3 loop spans 15 amino acids. The CDR3: CASSPLGTGFNEQYF. The CDR3 DNA sequence: TGCGCCAGCAGCCCGCTTGGGACAGGGTTCAACGAGCAGTACTTC.

The V gene is TRBV4-1, the J gene TRBJ2-2, with 9 bases aligning to TRBD2. The CDR3 has 17 residues. V was pared by 0 bases and J by 4 bases, with 6 bases of the junction left unmatched. Germline CDR1 MGHRA, CDR2 YSYEKL. CDR3 sequence: CASSQDAIAGVTGELFF. DNA for the CDR3: TGCGCCAGCAGCCAAGATGCAATAGCGGGGGTCACCGGGGAGCTGTTTTTT.

This sequence joins TRBV15 and TRBJ2-1, with D unclear. This CDR3 comprises 16 residues. The germline V gene has CDR1 LNHNV and CDR2 YYDKDF (reference sequence). V lost 1 base and J 3 bases, leaving 13 bases between the germline ends. CDR3 bases: TGTGCCACCAGCAGAGTGGGCCAATCAGTCTACAATGAGCAGTTCTTC. This sequence encodes CATSRVGQSVYNEQFF.

This clone was observed a few times. The chain recombines TRBV7-3 with TRBJ1-2; D possibly corresponds to TRBD1 (5 bases). V was clipped by 5 bases and J by 8 bases, with 18 bases between them. The germline CDR1 and CDR2 sequences are SGHTA and FQGTGA. This CDR3 region has 14 residues. This CDR3 reads CASSQGGRPQGYTF. The CDR3 DNA reads as TGTGCCAGCAGCCAGGGCGGCAGGCCCCAGGGCTACACCTTC.

The chain recombines TRBV19 with TRBJ1-4, with unresolved D. There are 16 residues in the CDR3. Germline CDR1 is LNHDA and CDR2 is SQIVND (reference sequence). Trimming shortened V by 3 bases and J by 2 bases, and 13 bases separated the two germline ends. DNA of the CDR3: TGTGCCAGTAGTATTACGGGGATCAGTACTAATGAAAAACTGTTTTTT. The encoded protein is CASSITGISTNEKLFF.

CDR3 nucleotide sequence: TGTGCCAGCAGTTCCTTGAGACAGCCCCAGCATTTT. This sequence encodes CASSSLRQPQHF. The V call is TRBV28, the J call TRBJ1-5; D gene unclear. Trimming stripped 4 bases from V and 7 bases from J, with 8 bases between. The CDR3 covers 12 residues. Germline values: CDR1 MDHEN, CDR2 SYDVKM.

This rearrangement joins TRBV5-1 to TRBJ1-2; 7 positions agree with TRBD1. V dropped 2 bases and J dropped 8; count of bases not matched to a gene: 6. Germline V lookup: CDR1 SGHRS, CDR2 YFSETQ. CDR3 size: 13 residues. This CDR3 reads CASSFGQDRGYTF. CDR3 coding DNA: TGCGCCAGCAGCTTCGGACAGGACCGCGGCTACACCTTC.

The rearrangement joins TRBV28 to TRBJ1-6, with 9 bases lining up with TRBD1. The ends lost 4 bases at V and 7 bases at J; junction bases unmatched: 5. Germline V gene data show CDR1 as MDHEN and CDR2 as SYDVKM. This CDR3 comprises 15 residues. CDR3 bases: TGTGCCAGCAGTTCCTTTGGACAGGGGAATTCACCCCTCCACTTT. Residues: CASSSFGQGNSPLHF.

The CDR3 region has the DNA TGTGCCAGCAGGGTGGGGGGACTCGAGGGTCCCCAGCATTTT. It is translated as CASRVGGLEGPQHF. The J gene is TRBJ1-5, the V gene TRBV2; D might be TRBD1 (5 bases). CDR1 SNHLY and CDR2 FYNNEI come from the germline V gene. CDR3 size: 14 residues. Between the trimmed V and J ends, which lost 6 bases and 10 bases, there was a span of 19 bases.

The CDR3 is CASSPTSHEQFF. CDR3 nucleotides: TGTGCCAGCAGCCCCACTAGTCACGAGCAGTTCTTC. The genes are TRBV5-6 and TRBJ2-1, with a tentative D call TRBD2 (5 bases). This CDR3 has 12 residues. The germline CDR1 and CDR2 sequences are SGHDT and YYEEEE. The V end lost 4 bases, the J end lost 10 bases, and 12 bases lay between the germline ends.

J is TRBJ2-3 and V is TRBV7-9; D unclear. Germline V gene data show CDR1 as SEHNR and CDR2 as FQNEAQ (reference sequence). Between the trimmed V and J ends, which lost 5 bases and 1 base, there was a span of 10 bases. The CDR3 length is 14 residues. The CDR3 sequence is CASSEQTRTDTQYF. CDR3 coding DNA: TGTGCCAGCAGCGAACAGACCCGCACAGATACGCAGTATTTT.

The chain carries TRBV5-1 and TRBJ1-6; no clear D. CDR1 is SGHRS and CDR2 is YFSETQ in the germline V gene. This CDR3 has 15 residues. For the CDR3, the DNA is TGCACCATAAACGGCCCGGGAGCCGATAATTCACCCCTCCACTTT. Translated, it gives CTINGPGADNSPLHF.